The 19 T cell receptor beta chains below come from one sample, sequenced in a study of blood T cell repertoires in COVID-19. Data came from immunoSEQ multiplex PCR; TCRdb stores just in-frame clones and leaves some out. This repertoire shows under 200,000 clones, roughly 86% found once; its top ten account for about 0.6%. Sequencing was done on a sample of peripheral blood. All receptors derive from a man aged 60-69 years with COVID-19, enrolled during active disease.

About this clone: The same CDR3 arises from other DNA sequences in this sample as well. The chain employs TRBV7-2 and TRBJ2-1; D possibly corresponds to TRBD1 (6 bases). The V and J ends lost 1 base and 6 bases respectively, with 7 bases between them. The CDR3 length is 13 residues. Germline CDR1 reads SGHTA; CDR2 reads FQGNSA. The CDR3 loop is CASSLGTANEQFF. For the CDR3, the DNA is TGTGCCAGCAGCTTAGGGACAGCCAATGAGCAGTTCTTC.

This clone was counted between two and nine times. CDR3 sequence (DNA): TGTGCCAGCAGCTTAGATGGGCAGATTAGCACAGATACGCAGTATTTT. It yields the protein CASSLDGQISTDTQYF. The chain uses TRBV11-3 and TRBJ2-3, with D unresolved. V gave up 0 bases and J gave up 0 bases, with 10 bases separating them. CDR1 and CDR2 from the germline V gene are SGHNT and YENEEA. The CDR3 loop spans 16 amino acids.

The V and J genes are TRBV5-1 and TRBJ1-5; D is perhaps TRBD1 (6 bases). The V end was cut by 4 bases, the J end by 6 bases, with 11 bases between. The CDR3 length is 13 residues. The germline V gene encodes CDR1 SGHRS and CDR2 YFSETQ. This chain's CDR3 is CASSPGAGQPQHF. In DNA form, the CDR3 reads TGCGCCAGCAGCCCAGGGGCGGGTCAGCCCCAGCATTTT. The full variable domain, with the rest looked up from reference TRBV5-1 and TRBJ1-5, is KAGVTQTPRYLIKTRGQQVTLSCSPISGHRSVSWYQQTPGQGLQFLFEYFSETQRNKGNFPGRFSGRQFSNSRSEMNVSTLELGDSALYLCASSPGAGQPQHFGDGTRLSIL.

As DNA, the CDR3 is TGTGCCAGCAGTTCCGCGCGCACCGGGGAGCTGTTTTTT. It is translated as CASSSARTGELFF. This chain uses TRBV6-5 with TRBJ2-2; D call uncertain. Germline V gene sequence: CDR1 MNHEY, CDR2 SVGAGI. This CDR3 is 13 amino acids long. Trimming took 4 bases from V and 4 from J, leaving 7 bases between them.

The rearrangement joins TRBV6-5 to TRBJ1-1; 7 nucleotides match TRBD1. The V gene's germline CDR1 is MNHEY and CDR2 SVGAGI. Germline trimming cut 6 bases from V and 1 base from J; bases unmatched to any gene: 5. This CDR3 is 14 amino acids long. CDR3 DNA sequence: TGTGCCAGCAGGCGGGACAGCTCGAACACTGAAGCTTTCTTT. This codes for CASRRDSSNTEAFF.

The CDR3 bases are TGTGCCAGCAGCTTAGTGGGACTATCGTCGGGTGAAGCTTTCTTT. This encodes CASSLVGLSSGEAFF. This chain connects TRBV7-9 to TRBJ1-1; TRBD1 is a possible D gene (5 bases). This CDR3 has 15 residues. V lost 1 base and J lost 7, with 16 bases in between. Germline V gives CDR1 SEHNR, CDR2 FQNEAQ (reference sequence).

The J gene is TRBJ1-1, the V gene TRBV19; tentatively, D is TRBD1 (5 bases). Trimming shortened V by 7 bases and J by 0 bases, and 12 bases separated the two germline ends. Germline values: CDR1 LNHDA, CDR2 SQIVND (reference sequence). The CDR3 has 14 amino acids. Written as DNA, the CDR3 is TGTGCCAGTACCTCGACAGCCATGAACACTGAAGCTTTCTTT. It encodes CASTSTAMNTEAFF. The entire variable domain, with the rest obtained from reference TRBV19 and TRBJ1-1, is as follows: DGGITQSPKYLFRKEGQNVTLSCEQNLNHDAMYWYRQDPGQGLRLIYYSQIVNDFQKGDIAEGYSVSREKKESFPLTVTSAQKNPTAFYLCASTSTAMNTEAFFGQGTRLTVV.

The V call is TRBV25-1, the J call TRBJ2-7; tentatively, D is TRBD2 (5 bases). The CDR3 contains 12 residues. V lost 6 bases and J 3 bases, leaving 9 bases between the germline ends. Per the germline V gene, CDR1 is MGHDK and CDR2 is SYGVNS. In DNA form, the CDR3 reads TGTGCCAGCAGGGACTTACACTACGAGCAGTACTTC. Translation: CASRDLHYEQYF.

The DNA of the CDR3 is TGTGCCAGCAGCGGACAGGGAGTTAACTATGGCTACACCTTC. It specifies CASSGQGVNYGYTF. This rearrangement joins TRBV9 to TRBJ1-2, with 7 positions matching TRBD1. The length of the CDR3 is 14 residues. Germline V gene lookup returns CDR1 SGDLS and CDR2 YYNGEE. V lost 3 bases and J lost 1; bases outside the gene matches: 3.

The rearrangement joins TRBV2 to TRBJ1-2, with 8 bases that match TRBD1. Germline CDR1 is SNHLY and CDR2 is FYNNEI. The CDR3 is made up of 15 amino acids. The ends lost 4 bases at V and 1 base at J; junction bases unmatched: 5. The CDR3 sequence is CASSVATGVNYGYTF. The CDR3 region has the DNA TGTGCCAGCAGTGTGGCGACAGGGGTTAACTATGGCTACACCTTC. The whole variable domain, filled in from reference TRBV2 and TRBJ1-2, reads EPEVTQTPSHQVTQMGQEVILRCVPISNHLYFYWYRQILGQKVEFLVSFYNNEISEKSEIFDDQFSVERPDGSNFTLKIRSTKLEDSAMYFCASSVATGVNYGYTFGSGTRLTVV.

This chain links TRBV6-5 with TRBJ2-3, with D possibly matching TRBD1 (5 bases). Trimming took 5 bases from V and 0 from J, leaving 9 bases between them. The CDR3 is 14 residues long. CDR1 is MNHEY and CDR2 is SVGAGI in the germline V gene. The CDR3 loop reads CASSQGQSTDTQYF. CDR3 DNA: TGTGCCAGCAGTCAGGGCCAGAGCACAGATACGCAGTATTTT.

The rearrangement joins TRBV5-6 to TRBJ1-2; no clear D. The CDR3 length is 14 residues. CDR1 and CDR2 (germline): SGHDT, YYEEEE. The V end was cut by 2 bases, the J end by 2 bases, with 10 bases between. The chain's CDR3 is CASSFISGNYGYTF. DNA for the CDR3: TGTGCCAGCAGCTTTATCTCCGGGAACTATGGCTACACCTTC.

J is TRBJ1-3 and V is TRBV9; D is ambiguous. V was cut by 0 bases and J by 0 bases, with 10 bases left in between. The CDR3 sequence is 16 residues long. Germline-derived CDR1 and CDR2 are SGDLS and YYNGEE. The CDR3 bases are TGTGCCAGCAGCGTAGCTCGAATTAGCTCTGGAAACACCATATATTTT. Protein sequence: CASSVARISSGNTIYF. The full variable domain, in which reference TRBV9 and TRBJ1-3 provide the parts outside the CDR3, is DSGVTQTPKHLITATGQRVTLRCSPRSGDLSVYWYQQSLDQGLQFLIQYYNGEERAKGNILERFSAQQFPDLHSELNLSSLELGDSALYFCASSVARISSGNTIYFGEGSWLTVV.

The gene calls are TRBV4-3 and TRBJ1-3; 11 positions match TRBD1. Germline V gene data show CDR1 as LGHNA and CDR2 as YSLEER. J gave up 4 bases and V 0 bases, and 5 bases lay outside the gene matches. The length of the CDR3 is 17 residues. CDR3: CASSQDGTGGIGNTIYF. DNA for the CDR3: TGCGCCAGCAGCCAAGATGGGACAGGGGGGATCGGAAACACCATATATTTT.

The V call is TRBV5-1, the J call TRBJ1-1, with a tentative D call TRBD1 (6 bases). Trimming removed 2 bases at V and 5 bases at J, with 10 bases between. The CDR3 is made up of 13 amino acids. Germline CDR1 SGHRS, CDR2 YFSETQ. Written as DNA, the CDR3 is TGCGCCAGCAGCTTTGACGGGACAACTGAAGCTTTCTTT. Translation: CASSFDGTTEAFF.

The rearrangement links TRBV7-2 to TRBJ2-7; 8 nucleotides line up with TRBD2. CDR1 and CDR2 (germline): SGHTA, FQGNSA. Unmatched junction bases numbered 9, after V lost 5 bases and J lost 6 bases. CDR3 length equals 14 residues. The CDR3 DNA reads TGTGCCAGCAGCCCCTTGCGGGGGGCTTCCGAGCAGTACTTC. This encodes CASSPLRGASEQYF.

This clone came up a few times. V gene TRBV7-2 combines with J gene TRBJ1-1, with D unclear. CDR1 is SGHTA and CDR2 is FQGNSA in the germline V gene. This CDR3 has 13 residues. Trimming took off 8 bases at V and 5 bases at J, with 15 bases between the two ends. The CDR3: CASGRESGTEAFF. The CDR3 region has the DNA TGTGCCAGCGGAAGGGAGAGTGGGACTGAAGCTTTCTTT.

The rearrangement uses TRBV19 and TRBJ2-1, with TRBD2 matching 7 bases. This CDR3 contains 15 residues. J was trimmed by 7 bases and V by 7 bases; bases with no gene match: 13. Germline V gene data show CDR1 as LNHDA and CDR2 as SQIVND (reference sequence). The CDR3 nucleotides read TGTGCCAGTACCCTATGGACTGCGGGAGTAAATGAGCAGTTCTTC. Translated, it gives CASTLWTAGVNEQFF.

The gene calls are TRBV10-2 and TRBJ2-7, with a weak D call TRBD1 (8 bases). The CDR3 contains 15 residues. V was shortened by 0 bases and J by 8 bases, with 17 bases between the two germline ends. CDR1 is WSHSY, CDR2 SAAADI, per germline. CDR3 region: CASSESPTGEGKQYF. CDR3 sequence (DNA): TGCGCCAGCAGTGAGTCCCCGACAGGGGAGGGCAAGCAGTACTTC.